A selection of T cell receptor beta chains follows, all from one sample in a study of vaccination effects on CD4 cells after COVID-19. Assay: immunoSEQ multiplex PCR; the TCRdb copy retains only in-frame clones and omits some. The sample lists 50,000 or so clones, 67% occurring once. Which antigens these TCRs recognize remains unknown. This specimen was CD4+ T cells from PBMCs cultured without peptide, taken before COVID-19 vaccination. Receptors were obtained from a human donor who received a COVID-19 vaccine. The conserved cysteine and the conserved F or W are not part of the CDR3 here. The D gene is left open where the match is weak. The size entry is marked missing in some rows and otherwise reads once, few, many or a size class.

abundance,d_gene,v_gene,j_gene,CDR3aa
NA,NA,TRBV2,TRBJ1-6,ASKGLSSPLH
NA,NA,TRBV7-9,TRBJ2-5,ASSLMLGGSQETQY
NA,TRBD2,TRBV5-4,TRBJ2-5,ASSSGTSGGRETQY
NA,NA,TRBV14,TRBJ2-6,ASSQGARGIVLT
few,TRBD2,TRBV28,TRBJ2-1,ASGASGGGNEQF
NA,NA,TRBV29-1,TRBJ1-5,SVAGSNQPQH
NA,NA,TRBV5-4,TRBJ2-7,ASSFPTGNEQY
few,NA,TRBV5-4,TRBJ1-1,ASSLETKNTEAF
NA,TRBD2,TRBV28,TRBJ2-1,ASRYGTSGAPSEQF
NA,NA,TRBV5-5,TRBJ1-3,ASSLWARENTIY
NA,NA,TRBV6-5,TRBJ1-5,ASSRKPLDQPQH
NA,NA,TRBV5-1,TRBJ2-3,ASSLAIAGDTQY
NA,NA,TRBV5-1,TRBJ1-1,ASSLVGGDTEAF
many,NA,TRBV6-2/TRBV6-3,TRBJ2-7,ASSHVREQY
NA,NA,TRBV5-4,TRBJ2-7,ASSLGQGSSYEQY
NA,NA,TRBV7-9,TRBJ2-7,ASSLRGAGSYEQY